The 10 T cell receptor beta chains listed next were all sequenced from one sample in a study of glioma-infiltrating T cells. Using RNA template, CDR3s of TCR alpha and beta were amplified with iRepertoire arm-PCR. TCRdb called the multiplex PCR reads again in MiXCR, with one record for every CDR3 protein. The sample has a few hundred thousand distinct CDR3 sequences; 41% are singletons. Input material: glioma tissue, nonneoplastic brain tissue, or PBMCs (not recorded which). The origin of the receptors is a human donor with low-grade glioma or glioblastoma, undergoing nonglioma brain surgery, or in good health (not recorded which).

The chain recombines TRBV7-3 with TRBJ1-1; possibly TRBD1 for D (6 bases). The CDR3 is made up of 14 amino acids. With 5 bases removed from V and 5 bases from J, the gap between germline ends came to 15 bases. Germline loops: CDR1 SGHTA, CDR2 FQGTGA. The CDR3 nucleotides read TGTGCCAGCAGCCTAGGGGGGGGGCTTACTGAAGCTTTCTTT. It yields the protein CASSLGGGLTEAFF.

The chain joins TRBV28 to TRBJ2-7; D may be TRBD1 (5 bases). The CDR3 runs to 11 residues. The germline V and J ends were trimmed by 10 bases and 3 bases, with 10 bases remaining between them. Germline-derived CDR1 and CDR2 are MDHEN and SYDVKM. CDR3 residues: CATGRVYEQYF. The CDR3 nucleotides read TGTGCCACCGGCAGGGTCTACGAGCAGTACTTC.

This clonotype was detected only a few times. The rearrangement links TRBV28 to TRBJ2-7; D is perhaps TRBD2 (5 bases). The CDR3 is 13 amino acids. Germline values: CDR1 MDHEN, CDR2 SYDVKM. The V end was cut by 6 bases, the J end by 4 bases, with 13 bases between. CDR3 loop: CASRWTFGYEQYF. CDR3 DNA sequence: TGTGCCAGCAGATGGACTTTTGGGTACGAGCAGTACTTC.

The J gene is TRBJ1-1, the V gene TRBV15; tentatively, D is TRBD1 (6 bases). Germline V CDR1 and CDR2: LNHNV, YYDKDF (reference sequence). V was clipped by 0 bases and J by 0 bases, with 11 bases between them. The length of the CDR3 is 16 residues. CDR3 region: CATSRETGLMNTEAFF. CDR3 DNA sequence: TGTGCCACCAGCAGAGAAACAGGGCTTATGAACACTGAAGCTTTCTTT.

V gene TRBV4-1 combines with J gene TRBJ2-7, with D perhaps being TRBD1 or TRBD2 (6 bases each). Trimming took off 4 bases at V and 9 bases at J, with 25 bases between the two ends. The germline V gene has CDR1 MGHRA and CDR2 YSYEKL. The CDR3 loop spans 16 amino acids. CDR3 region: CASSLRGAGSLSGQYF. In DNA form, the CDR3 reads TGCGCCAGCAGCCTAAGGGGGGCGGGATCCTTGTCCGGGCAGTACTTC.

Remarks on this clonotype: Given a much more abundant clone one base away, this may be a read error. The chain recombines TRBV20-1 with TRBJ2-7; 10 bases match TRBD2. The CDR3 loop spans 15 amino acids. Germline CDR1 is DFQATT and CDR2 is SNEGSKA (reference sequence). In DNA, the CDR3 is TGCAGTGCCCCCTCCGGACTAGCGGATTTGTACGAGCAGCACTTC. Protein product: CSAPSGLADLYEQHF.

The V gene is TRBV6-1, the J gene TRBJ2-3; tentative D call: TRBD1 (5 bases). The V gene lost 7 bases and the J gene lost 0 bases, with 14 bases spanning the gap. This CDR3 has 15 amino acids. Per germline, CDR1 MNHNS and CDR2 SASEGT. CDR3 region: CASNAWSGSTDTQYF. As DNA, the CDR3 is TGTGCCAGCAATGCCTGGTCAGGGAGCACAGATACGCAGTATTTT.

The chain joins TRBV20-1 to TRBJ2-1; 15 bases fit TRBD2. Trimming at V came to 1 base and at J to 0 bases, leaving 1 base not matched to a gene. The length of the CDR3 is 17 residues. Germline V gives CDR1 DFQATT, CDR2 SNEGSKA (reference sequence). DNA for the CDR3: TGCAGTGCTAGAGGGGGACTAGCGGGAGGCTCCTACAATGAGCAGTTCTTC. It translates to CSARGGLAGGSYNEQFF.

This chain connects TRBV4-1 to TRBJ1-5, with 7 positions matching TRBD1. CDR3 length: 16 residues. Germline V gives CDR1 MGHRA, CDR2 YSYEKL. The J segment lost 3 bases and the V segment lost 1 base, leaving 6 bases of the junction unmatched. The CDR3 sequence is CASSQVRGDHNQPQHF. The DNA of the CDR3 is TGCGCCAGCAGCCAAGTCAGGGGGGATCACAATCAGCCCCAGCATTTT.

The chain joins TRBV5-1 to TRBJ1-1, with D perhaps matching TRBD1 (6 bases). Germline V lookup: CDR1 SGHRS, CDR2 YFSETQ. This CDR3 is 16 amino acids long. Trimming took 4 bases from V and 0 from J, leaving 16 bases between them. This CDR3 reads CASSRQPTGMNTEAFF. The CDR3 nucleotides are TGCGCCAGCAGCCGACAACCTACAGGGATGAACACTGAAGCTTTCTTT.